A selection of T cell receptor beta chains follows, all from one sample in a study of somatic mutations in cytotoxic T cells in rheumatoid arthritis. Assay: immunoSEQ multiplex PCR; the TCRdb copy retains only in-frame clones and omits some. The data hold about 16,000 clones, with approximately 80% observed a single time. The sequenced sample was CD8+ T cells sorted from blood. These receptors all come from an adult with rheumatoid arthritis. The CDR3 runs from the conserved cysteine through the conserved F or W. The order of the fields is V gene, CDR3 length, CDR3 protein.

v_call: TRBV5-4
cdr3_length: 13
cdr3_aa: CASSLWGNQPQHF

v_call: TRBV19
cdr3_length: 13
cdr3_aa: CASSQTMNTEAFF

v_call: TRBV6-4
cdr3_length: 15
cdr3_aa: CASSDKPASTDTQYF

v_call: TRBV19
cdr3_length: 13
cdr3_aa: CASGIGQGYGYTF

v_call: TRBV27
cdr3_length: 18
cdr3_aa: CASSLIVPRVPGANVLTF

v_call: TRBV1
cdr3_length: 14
cdr3_aa: CTSSPCPLNQPQHF

v_call: TRBV5-5
cdr3_length: 15
cdr3_aa: CASSRFPDSNLEAFF

v_call: TRBV7-6
cdr3_length: 19
cdr3_aa: CASSAHGQGRLASNQPQHF

v_call: TRBV4-1
cdr3_length: 14
cdr3_aa: CASSQVAGTDTQYF

v_call: TRBV20-1
cdr3_length: 11
cdr3_aa: CSPTLGPGYTF

v_call: TRBV6-4
cdr3_length: 13
cdr3_aa: CASSTGANSPLHF

v_call: TRBV7-9
cdr3_length: 16
cdr3_aa: CASSLASRGQVEKLFF

v_call: TRBV27
cdr3_length: 13
cdr3_aa: CASSSDRGKRAFF

v_call: TRBV4-1
cdr3_length: 15
cdr3_aa: CASSQDKIINTEAFF

v_call: TRBV10-1
cdr3_length: 17
cdr3_aa: CASSEPRGAYGSTEAFF

v_call: TRBV27
cdr3_length: 15
cdr3_aa: CASGVRQGVNQPQHF

v_call: TRBV14
cdr3_length: 13
cdr3_aa: CASSQQHPWGYTF

v_call: TRBV27
cdr3_length: 13
cdr3_aa: CASSKTPGGWQYF

v_call: TRBV4-1
cdr3_length: 18
cdr3_aa: CASSQWVFGSNSQETQYF

v_call: TRBV5-5
cdr3_length: 14
cdr3_aa: CASSLAGLANEQYF

v_call: TRBV11-2
cdr3_length: 16
cdr3_aa: CASSLEATGVDSPLHF

v_call: TRBV28
cdr3_length: 17
cdr3_aa: CASSTWTGEDMNTEAFF

v_call: TRBV5-1
cdr3_length: 16
cdr3_aa: CASSLGGQGLNEKLFF

v_call: TRBV6-1
cdr3_length: 14
cdr3_aa: CASSGPGQLNIQYF

v_call: TRBV7-8
cdr3_length: 15
cdr3_aa: CASSLQRGGRNEQFF

v_call: TRBV13
cdr3_length: 14
cdr3_aa: CASSLGTGAGELFF

v_call: TRBV2
cdr3_length: 15
cdr3_aa: CASSLTGEMNTEAFF

v_call: TRBV14
cdr3_length: 15
cdr3_aa: CASSHRDSTNYGYTF

v_call: TRBV7-9
cdr3_length: 11
cdr3_aa: CASSLRNEQFF

v_call: TRBV7-9
cdr3_length: 15
cdr3_aa: CASSRDREDHYGYTF

v_call: TRBV5-6
cdr3_length: 15
cdr3_aa: CASSSSYDSYNEQFF

v_call: TRBV7-5
cdr3_length: 16
cdr3_aa: CVRSKEWRGYNSPLHF

v_call: TRBV6-6
cdr3_length: 13
cdr3_aa: CASTKAKRDEQYF